The clone carrying this T cell receptor beta chain was seen a few times. Its target is unknown. Researchers took RNA transcripts and amplified the TCR beta CDR3 regions from them. A set of HTBI primers served as the primers for a first-round RT-PCR of the TCR CDR3. TCRdb analysed the multiplex PCR reads with MiXCR anew, one entry per CDR3 protein. This sample has approximately 570,000 distinct CDR3 sequences, with about 20% found just once. Trimming took 0 bases from V and 3 from J, leaving 11 bases between them. CDR1 KGHSH and CDR2 LQKENI come from the germline V gene. The CDR3 loop spans 15 amino acids. Patients were excluded because of uncontrolled infection, other autoimmune disease, pregnancy or lactation. This sample was included in a study of T cells in Graves' hyperthyroidism and ophthalmopathy. Points from the study as a whole: Most expanded thyroid clonotypes above 0.001 also appeared in blood. By a 13 V-J model, ophthalmopathy was set apart from stable hyperthyroidism. The model's output predicted ophthalmopathy at a median of 6.5 months prior to onset.

Sequenced: blood. The receptor comes from a man in his forties with Graves' ophthalmopathy. The chain links TRBV18 to TRBJ2-5; D is perhaps TRBD1 (5 bases). The CDR3 loop reads CASSPPSDSKETQYF. The CDR3 nucleotides are TGTGCCAGCTCACCACCAAGTGACAGCAAAGAGACCCAGTACTTC.